This TCR beta chain was identified during a study of T-cell memory formation after mild COVID-19. About the study: Among the donors, TCR clusters were largely specific to each donor. Study results and caveats: Most CD4+ clones that shrank were in CM and EM, while CD8+ ones turned up in EMRA.

The germline V and J ends were trimmed by 0 bases and 6 bases, with 9 bases remaining between them. The CDR3 is 14 residues long. Germline CDR1 SGHRS, CDR2 YFSETQ. Constant-segment primers served in 5'RACE that generated TCR alpha and TCR beta cDNA libraries bearing sample barcodes and UMIs. TCRdb re-derived calls from the 5' RACE reads in MiXCR, one entry per CDR3 protein. The sample contains 120,000 or so distinct CDR3 sequences, more than 15% of which appear only once. This clonotype was seen a few times. Its specificity is unknown. The TCR originated in a man aged 18 to 30 who had mild COVID-19 (a few samples of this study predate the infection). Cell type and time point are not known. This chain connects TRBV5-1 to TRBJ2-2; D unclear. Sequencing input: PBMCs or a T cell subset sorted from them (not recorded which). In nucleotides, the CDR3 is TGCGCCAGCAGCTTGGGGATGGGTCCCGGGGAGCTGTTTTTT. Amino acids: CASSLGMGPGELFF.